This paragraph covers one T cell receptor beta chain sequence. The target antigen is unknown. MiXCR, run by TCRdb on the 5' RACE reads, gives a single entry per CDR3 protein. The table has about 540,000 distinct CDR3 sequences, about 12% seen once; the top ten hold approximately 6.3%. Trimming at V came to 7 bases and at J to 2 bases, leaving 9 bases not matched to a gene. This CDR3 contains 16 residues. CDR1 SEHNR and CDR2 FQNEAQ come from the germline V gene (reference sequence). This specimen comes from a study of CD8 T cells in ankylosing spondylitis. The study's findings and limits: A TCR beta motif of under 10 highly homologous variants appeared characteristic of ankylosing spondylitis blood.

The origin of this receptor is a male donor with ankylosing spondylitis. The chain employs TRBV7-9 and TRBJ2-2; TRBD2 aligns across 8 bases. The source material was blood, either unsorted or a sorted T cell fraction (not recorded which). CDR3 bases: TGTGCCAGCACCCCCAAGAGGACTAGCAACACCGGGGAGCTGTTTTTT. It encodes CASTPKRTSNTGELFF.